This entry lists 30 T cell receptor beta chains sequenced from one sample in a study of T-cell memory formation after mild COVID-19. MiXCR, applied by TCRdb to the 5' RACE reads, yields one record per CDR3 protein. The profile covers some 180,000 distinct CDR3 sequences, with less than 20% appearing a single time and roughly 3.7% taken by the ten largest. The sample taken for sequencing was PBMCs or a T cell subset sorted from them (not recorded which). The receptors shown here come from a man aged 18 to 30 who had mild COVID-19 (a few samples of this study predate the infection). Cell type and time point are not known.

This clonotype was picked up many times. The chain couples TRBV12-3 or TRBV12-4 to TRBJ2-5; D tentatively reads TRBD1 or TRBD2 (5 bases each). The CDR3 is 12 residues long. V lost 10 bases, J lost 1 base, and 10 bases lay in between. This chain's CDR3 is CATGTGQETQYF. CDR3 nucleotides: TGTGCCACCGGGACGGGCCAAGAGACCCAGTACTTC.

V is TRBV5-1 and J is TRBJ2-1; D is possibly TRBD2 (6 bases). With 4 bases removed from V and 2 bases from J, the gap between germline ends came to 16 bases. Per germline, CDR1 SGHRS and CDR2 YFSETQ. This CDR3 region has 16 residues. The CDR3 DNA reads TGCGCCAGCAGCGCCCTGGGACTGAGCGCCTACAATGAGCAGTTCTTC. Translation: CASSALGLSAYNEQFF.

This chain uses TRBV6-5 with TRBJ1-1; the D is unclear. This CDR3 has 15 residues. In germline, CDR1 is MNHEY, CDR2 SVGAGI. V was clipped by 4 bases and J by 3 bases, with 15 bases between them. CDR3 sequence (DNA): TGTGCCAGCAGTTCCCGTGCCGGGATAGACACTGAAGCTTTCTTT. Its translation: CASSSRAGIDTEAFF.

This chain uses TRBV9 with TRBJ2-2; D perhaps matches TRBD2 (6 bases). The germline V gene has CDR1 SGDLS and CDR2 YYNGEE. The CDR3 has 14 residues. Trimming left V 4 bases short and J 4 bases short, with 11 bases between. CDR3 loop: CASSPRGSTGELFF. CDR3 bases: TGTGCCAGCAGCCCACGGGGGAGCACCGGGGAGCTGTTTTTT.

The chain is built from TRBV4-2 and TRBJ2-3, with 9 bases lining up with TRBD1. With V trimmed by 3 bases and J by 1 base, 17 bases remained unmatched. The CDR3 runs 20 residues. The germline V gene encodes CDR1 LGHNA and CDR2 YNFKEQ. In nucleotides, the CDR3 is TGTGCCAGCAGCCAGGACAGGGGATGGGCCGGGGTGAAAGGCACAGATACGCAGTATTTT. Its translation: CASSQDRGWAGVKGTDTQYF.

This chain connects TRBV25-1 to TRBJ1-1; TRBD1 is a possible D gene (5 bases). V dropped 3 bases and J dropped 10 bases, with 15 bases sitting between them. There are 13 residues in the CDR3. Per germline, CDR1 MGHDK and CDR2 SYGVNS. In DNA, the CDR3 is TGTGCCAGCAGTGACCTAGCGCTTGACAGAGCTTTCTTT. Translated: CASSDLALDRAFF.

The chain has TRBV3-1 and TRBJ2-5; 8 bases map to TRBD1. The germline V gene encodes CDR1 LGHDT and CDR2 YNNKEL (reference sequence). The V and J ends lost 4 bases and 2 bases, in that order; junction bases with no gene match: 6. The CDR3 loop spans 15 amino acids. CDR3 sequence reads: CASSRVQGVQETQYF. DNA for the CDR3: TGTGCCAGCAGCCGCGTACAGGGGGTTCAAGAGACCCAGTACTTC.

Only a few counts were recorded for this clonotype. The rearrangement links TRBV7-9 to TRBJ1-1; no definite D call. This CDR3 is built from 13 residues. The V gene lost 1 base and the J gene lost 3 bases, with 6 bases spanning the gap. The germline V gene has CDR1 SEHNR and CDR2 FQNEAQ (reference sequence). CDR3 coding DNA: TGTGCCAGCAGCTTAGGAGACTACACTGAAGCTTTCTTT. This sequence encodes CASSLGDYTEAFF. Supplemented by reference TRBV7-9 and TRBJ1-1, the full variable domain reads DTGVSQNPRHKITKRGQNVTFRCDPISEHNRLYWYRQTLGQGPEFLTYFQNEAQLEKSRLLSDRFSAERPKGSFSTLEIQRTEQGDSAMYLCASSLGDYTEAFFGQGTRLTVV.

The rearrangement uses TRBV14 and TRBJ2-1; D is possibly TRBD1 (7 bases). The ends were cut back, 4 bases at V and 9 bases at J, with 16 bases in the middle. Germline-derived CDR1 and CDR2 are SGHDN and FVKESK. This CDR3 is 14 amino acids long. The DNA for the CDR3 is TGTGCCAGCAGCCCGAGGAGGGGGCGCAGTGAGCAGTTCTTC. Protein product: CASSPRRGRSEQFF.

The chain employs TRBV6-2 or TRBV6-3 and TRBJ2-3; D gene uncertain. The CDR3 covers 15 residues. Germline CDR1 MNHEY, CDR2 SVGEGT. V was cut by 0 bases and J by 0 bases, with 7 bases left in between. CDR3 nucleotide sequence: TGTGCCAGCAGTTACTCGGAGATTAGCACAGATACGCAGTATTTT. It codes for CASSYSEISTDTQYF.

The sample holds many counts of this clonotype. V and J are TRBV18 and TRBJ1-6; the D is unclear. Trimming took off 6 bases at V and 2 bases at J, with 2 bases between the two ends. The V gene's germline CDR1 is KGHSH and CDR2 LQKENI. This CDR3 region has 12 residues. The CDR3 DNA sequence: TGTGCCAGCTCCCCCTATAATTCACCCCTCCACTTT. It codes for CASSPYNSPLHF.

The genes are TRBV7-2 and TRBJ2-3; 10 bases match TRBD2. V lost 3 bases and J lost 6; bases outside the gene matches: 3. The CDR3 is 14 residues long. Germline V lookup: CDR1 SGHTA, CDR2 FQGNSA. This CDR3 is CASSFSGGWDTQYF. The DNA of the CDR3 is TGTGCCAGCAGCTTTAGCGGGGGGTGGGATACGCAGTATTTT.

This clonotype was seen at least ten times. This chain uses TRBV9 with TRBJ2-5; the match to TRBD1 covers 7 bases. V gave up 3 bases and J gave up 4 bases; unmatched junction bases: 12. CDR1 and CDR2 from the germline V gene are SGDLS and YYNGEE. The CDR3 consists of 16 residues. CDR3 nucleotide sequence: TGTGCCAGCAGCGCCAGCCCCCTTGACAGGGTAGAGACCCAGTACTTC. This codes for CASSASPLDRVETQYF.

Ten or more counts support this clonotype. J is TRBJ2-1 and V is TRBV29-1; D not certain. CDR1 is SQVTM and CDR2 is ANQGSEA in the germline V gene. V gave up 3 bases and J gave up 6 bases, with 15 bases separating them. This CDR3 region has 14 residues. DNA for the CDR3: TGCAGCGTTGATTGGGCAGTCCTAAGCAATGAGCAGTTCTTC. This encodes CSVDWAVLSNEQFF.

This clonotype was detected ten times or more. The rearrangement uses TRBV5-4 and TRBJ2-1; TRBD1 matches at 8 bases. V lost 3 bases to trimming and J lost 15 bases; unmatched junction nucleotides: 11. Germline loops: CDR1 SGHNT, CDR2 YYREEE (reference sequence). The CDR3 sequence is 13 residues long. DNA for the CDR3: TGTGCCAGCAGCTGGTACGGACAGGGTATCCCGTTCTTC. Its protein product is CASSWYGQGIPFF.

This clonotype was picked up a small number of times. The chain combines TRBV30 with TRBJ1-1, with a tentative D call TRBD1 (6 bases). The germline V gene has CDR1 GTSNPN and CDR2 SVGIG (reference sequence). This CDR3 has 13 amino acids. Trimming took off 0 bases at V and 1 base at J, with 6 bases between the two ends. The CDR3 loop is CAWSVGQNTEAFF. In DNA, the CDR3 is TGTGCCTGGAGTGTGGGACAGAACACTGAAGCTTTCTTT.

This clonotype was seen only once. This chain uses TRBV5-6 with TRBJ2-3, with TRBD2 matching over 9 bases. V was pared by 4 bases and J by 3 bases, with 12 bases of the junction left unmatched. The V gene's germline CDR1 is SGHDT and CDR2 YYEEEE. This CDR3 region has 17 residues. CDR3 DNA sequence: TGTGCCAGCAGCCCAACGACGAGCGGGGGGTTTACAGATACGCAGTATTTT. This translates into CASSPTTSGGFTDTQYF.

A few counts support this clonotype. V gene TRBV2 combines with J gene TRBJ2-4; tentative D call: TRBD1 (6 bases). Trimming took 7 bases from V and 7 from J, leaving 17 bases between them. There are 14 residues in the CDR3. Germline lookup yields CDR1 SNHLY and CDR2 FYNNEI. The CDR3 bases are TGTGCCAGCACTGAGGAGGCAGGGGCGAACATTCAGTACTTC. Translating gives CASTEEAGANIQYF.

This rearrangement joins TRBV7-2 to TRBJ1-3; D perhaps matches TRBD1 (5 bases). The length of the CDR3 is 14 residues. V was shortened by 5 bases and J by 2 bases, with 10 bases between the two germline ends. Germline V CDR1 and CDR2: SGHTA, FQGNSA. DNA of the CDR3: TGTGCCAGCAGCACCAGGGTTACTGGAAACACCATATATTTT. This gives the protein CASSTRVTGNTIYF.

This clonotype turned up a few times. The V call is TRBV19, the J call TRBJ2-1; 9 nucleotides align to TRBD2. The CDR3 loop spans 14 amino acids. Trimming took 6 bases from V and 7 from J; bases not matched to a gene: 7. Germline V CDR1 and CDR2: LNHDA, SQIVND (reference sequence). The CDR3 DNA reads TGTGCCAGTAGAGGCCTAGCGGGGATTAATGAGCAGTTCTTC. This encodes CASRGLAGINEQFF.

This clonotype showed up just a few times. This chain links TRBV28 with TRBJ2-7, with TRBD1 as a possible D gene (5 bases). V dropped 2 bases and J dropped 2 bases, with 10 bases sitting between them. This CDR3 comprises 14 residues. The germline V gene has CDR1 MDHEN and CDR2 SYDVKM. This chain's CDR3 is CASSLGAIAYEQYF. CDR3 sequence (DNA): TGTGCCAGCAGTTTAGGGGCTATCGCCTACGAGCAGTACTTC.

The rearrangement uses TRBV20-1 and TRBJ1-5; tentative D call: TRBD1 (5 bases). The germline V and J ends were trimmed by 3 bases and 6 bases, with 15 bases remaining between them. CDR1 DFQATT and CDR2 SNEGSKA come from the germline V gene (reference sequence). This CDR3 region has 14 residues. As DNA, the CDR3 is TGCAGTGCTAGTCCAGGGAGTGTGGGTCAGCCCCAGCATTTT. It specifies CSASPGSVGQPQHF.

The rearrangement joins TRBV4-3 to TRBJ2-5; D is possibly TRBD2 (6 bases). Trimming removed 5 bases at V and 5 bases at J, with 18 bases between. The CDR3 sequence is 15 residues long. Germline CDR1 and CDR2: LGHNA and YSLEER. The CDR3 protein is CASSFRDSGRETQYF. The DNA of the CDR3 is TGCGCCAGCAGCTTCCGGGACTCAGGGCGGGAGACCCAGTACTTC.

The V gene is TRBV12-3 or TRBV12-4, the J gene TRBJ1-1; D is undetermined. V lost 8 bases and J 3 bases, leaving 10 bases between the germline ends. The CDR3 totals 12 residues. The CDR3 here is CASRYTDTEAFF. The CDR3 region has the DNA TGTGCCAGCCGGTATACTGACACTGAAGCTTTCTTT.

This clonotype was observed a handful of times. The chain is built from TRBV27 and TRBJ1-5; the D is unclear. V was trimmed by 3 bases and J by 3 bases, leaving 3 bases between them. CDR3 length: 12 residues. From germline, CDR1 is MNHEY and CDR2 SMNVEV (reference sequence). CDR3 in amino acids: CASSFVNQPQHF. The CDR3 DNA reads as TGTGCCAGCAGTTTTGTCAATCAGCCCCAGCATTTT.

This clonotype turned up a few times. V is TRBV7-9 and J is TRBJ2-1; possibly TRBD2 for D (6 bases). Germline CDR1 SEHNR, CDR2 FQNEAQ (reference sequence). This CDR3 contains 17 residues. Trimming removed 5 bases at V and 8 bases at J, with 25 bases between. In nucleotides, the CDR3 is TGTGCCAGCAGCCCCTCCATATGGCGGCGAGGGGAGGATGAGCAGTTCTTC. The encoded protein is CASSPSIWRRGEDEQFF.

In this sample, this clonotype turned up a few times. The V and J genes are TRBV6-2 or TRBV6-3 and TRBJ1-2; D is uncertain. Looked up from germline, CDR1 is MNHEY and CDR2 is SVGEGT. V was cut by 5 bases and J by 0 bases, with 13 bases left in between. This CDR3 contains 15 residues. In nucleotides, the CDR3 is TGTGCCAGCAGTCGCCGATTAGACCCTAACTATGGCTACACCTTC. Amino acids: CASSRRLDPNYGYTF.

The DNA of the CDR3 is TGCGCCAGCAGACGCGTGGTAGCAGGGACTAGCGGGGTGAGCACAGATACGCAGTATTTT. The encoded protein is CASRRVVAGTSGVSTDTQYF. J is TRBJ2-3 and V is TRBV4-1, with 13 bases fitting TRBD2. The CDR3 runs 20 residues. Trimming cost V 6 bases and J 0 bases; bases outside gene matches: 15. Germline V gene sequence: CDR1 MGHRA, CDR2 YSYEKL.

This chain connects TRBV12-3 or TRBV12-4 to TRBJ1-6; TRBD1 matches at 9 bases. J gave up 8 bases and V 1 base, and 12 bases lay outside the gene matches. The CDR3 is 18 residues long. CDR3 region: CASSLGGAGGQGHSPLHF. CDR3 coding DNA: TGTGCCAGCAGTTTAGGGGGAGCGGGAGGACAGGGGCATTCACCCCTCCACTTT.

This clonotype was observed a handful of times. The V and J genes are TRBV5-1 and TRBJ2-2; D is ambiguous. Deletions cut 4 bases from V and 2 bases from J, with 9 bases between. The CDR3 loop spans 14 amino acids. CDR1 is SGHRS and CDR2 is YFSETQ in the germline V gene. This chain's CDR3 is CASSPDTNTGELFF. In DNA, the CDR3 is TGCGCCAGCAGCCCCGACACTAACACCGGGGAGCTGTTTTTT.